The clone carrying this TCR beta chain has only one observation. The data were obtained in a study of control samples from healthy donors and cancer patients. Germline lookup yields CDR1 SEHNR and CDR2 FQNEAQ (reference sequence). Deletions cut 8 bases from V and 6 bases from J, with 22 bases between. The CDR3 runs 16 residues. Sequencing was performed with immunoSEQ multiplex PCR; in TCRdb, only in-frame clones are kept and a portion is missing. The top ten clones hold 1.1% to 1.5% of a sample with 150,000 to 200,000 clones, 90% of them seen once. The source is a woman aged 45-59 years in good health. Sequenced sample: blood. This chain connects TRBV7-9 to TRBJ2-2, with D maybe TRBD2 (5 bases). Here the CDR3 reads CASREGGRTYAGELFF. The DNA of the CDR3 is TGTGCCAGCCGAGAGGGTGGTCGGACGTACGCCGGGGAGCTGTTTTTT.